What follows are 32 T cell receptor beta chains derived from one specimen sequenced in a study of blood T cell repertoires in COVID-19. Data came from immunoSEQ multiplex PCR; TCRdb stores just in-frame clones and leaves some out. The sample has approximately 200,000 clones, roughly four fifths seen once. Sample: peripheral blood. The receptors were gathered from a human donor with acute or convalescent COVID-19. The donor label of this sample is uncertain.

CDR3 nucleotides: TGTGCCAGCACCCGGGGAGCCCAGGGGGTTGGAAACACCATATATTTT. Translated: CASTRGAQGVGNTIYF. The chain couples TRBV6-6 to TRBJ1-3; TRBD1 matches 7 bases. The trim removed 7 bases at V and 3 bases at J, leaving 12 bases unmatched. CDR1 MNHNY and CDR2 SVGAGI come from the germline V gene (reference sequence). The CDR3 sequence is 16 residues long.

The V call is TRBV6-1, the J call TRBJ2-4; 7 nucleotides line up with TRBD1. Trimming removed 1 base from V and 4 bases from J; junction bases left unmatched: 7. In germline, CDR1 is MNHNS, CDR2 SASEGT. The CDR3 runs to 16 residues. DNA for the CDR3: TGTGCCAGCAGTGAAGGGACAGGAACCTCTAAAAACATTCAGTACTTC. Encoded protein: CASSEGTGTSKNIQYF.

The gene calls are TRBV20-1 and TRBJ2-7; TRBD2 matches at 7 bases. The CDR3 length is 11 residues. The germline gives CDR1 DFQATT, CDR2 SNEGSKA (reference sequence). With V trimmed by 2 bases and J by 6 bases, 1 base remained unmatched. CDR3 protein: CSARRGVEQYF. CDR3 DNA sequence: TGCAGTGCTAGACGGGGGGTCGAGCAGTACTTC.

The gene calls are TRBV5-4 and TRBJ2-1; 10 bases line up with TRBD2. The length of the CDR3 is 15 residues. The trim removed 2 bases at V and 6 bases at J, leaving 5 bases unmatched. CDR1 SGHNT and CDR2 YYREEE come from the germline V gene (reference sequence). CDR3 bases: TGTGCCAGCAGCTTAGCGGGAGGGTTGTCCAATGAGCAGTTCTTC. This codes for CASSLAGGLSNEQFF. The full variable domain, rest sourced from reference TRBV5-4 and TRBJ2-1, is ETGVTQSPTHLIKTRGQQVTLRCSSQSGHNTVSWYQQALGQGPQFIFQYYREEENGRGNFPPRFSGLQFPNYSSELNVNALELDDSALYLCASSLAGGLSNEQFFGPGTRLTVL.

This sequence joins TRBV6-6 and TRBJ2-1, with a tentative D call TRBD2 (5 bases). Deletions cut 2 bases from V and 2 bases from J, with 10 bases between. Germline CDR1 MNHNY, CDR2 SVGAGI (reference sequence). There are 15 residues in the CDR3. DNA of the CDR3: TGTGCCAGCAGTTACGATGCGGGCCCCTACAATGAGCAGTTCTTC. Translation gives CASSYDAGPYNEQFF.

This chain uses TRBV4-2 with TRBJ2-7, with 9 bases matching TRBD2. This CDR3 region has 15 residues. Trimming cost V 5 bases and J 6 bases; bases outside gene matches: 11. Germline values: CDR1 LGHNA, CDR2 YNFKEQ. The DNA of the CDR3 is TGTGCCAGCAGCATGGCGGGAGGGAATCTGCGCGAGCAGTACTTC. It is translated as CASSMAGGNLREQYF.

This chain links TRBV2 with TRBJ1-2; TRBD1 agrees at 7 bases. J lost 4 bases, V lost 3 bases, and 5 bases had no gene match. The CDR3 is made up of 14 amino acids. Germline CDR1 reads SNHLY; CDR2 reads FYNNEI. The CDR3: CASSEERGLYGYTF. CDR3 sequence (DNA): TGTGCCAGCAGTGAGGAGAGGGGGCTCTATGGCTACACCTTC.

The chain has TRBV2 and TRBJ1-1; D uncertain. The CDR3 has 12 amino acids. Per the germline V gene, CDR1 is SNHLY and CDR2 is FYNNEI. The germline V and J ends were trimmed by 2 bases and 7 bases, with 8 bases remaining between them. CDR3 sequence (DNA): TGTGCCAGCAGTGAACGGTGGAGTGAAGCTTTCTTT. Its protein product is CASSERWSEAFF.

The chain carries TRBV13 and TRBJ2-2; TRBD2 agrees at 9 bases. The CDR3 runs to 18 residues. V dropped 5 bases and J dropped 0; count of bases not matched to a gene: 10. Germline V CDR1 and CDR2: PRHDT, FYEKMQ (reference sequence). The CDR3 DNA follows: TGTGCCAGCAGCCAGCTAGCGGGGCGGAGAACGAACACCGGGGAGCTGTTTTTT. This encodes CASSQLAGRRTNTGELFF.

The chain joins TRBV3-1 (or the pseudogene TRBV3-2) to TRBJ2-6, with 12 bases lining up with TRBD1. J gave up 10 bases and V 2 bases, and 3 bases lay outside the gene matches. The germline V gene has CDR1 LGHDT and CDR2 YNNKEL (reference sequence). The CDR3 loop spans 15 amino acids. The DNA for the CDR3 is TGTGCCAGCAGCCAATGGGACAGGGGGCGGAACGTCCTGACTTTC. Its protein is CASSQWDRGRNVLTF.

In this sample, this clone turned up once. CDR3 sequence reads: CASSQAVANEQFF. The DNA for the CDR3 is TGTGCCAGCTCCCAGGCGGTAGCGAATGAGCAGTTCTTC. The chain uses TRBV18 and TRBJ2-1; TRBD2 might be the D (5 bases). The CDR3 contains 13 residues. V lost 6 bases and J lost 7, with 13 bases in between. Germline V CDR1 and CDR2: KGHSH, LQKENI.

This clone came up many times. The rearrangement joins TRBV15 to TRBJ1-1, with D tentatively TRBD1 (6 bases). Germline V CDR1 and CDR2: LNHNV, YYDKDF (reference sequence). This CDR3 contains 16 residues. The ends were cut back, 0 bases at V and 4 bases at J, with 15 bases in the middle. The CDR3 coding sequence is TGTGCCACCAGCAGAGATTTACAGGGCTCAGGCACTGAAGCTTTCTTT. Translation: CATSRDLQGSGTEAFF.

The chain combines TRBV7-3 with TRBJ2-1; 7 nucleotides match TRBD1. The CDR3 sequence is 15 residues long. Germline V gives CDR1 SGHTA, CDR2 FQGTGA. The ends lost 0 bases at V and 2 bases at J; junction bases unmatched: 1. Written as DNA, the CDR3 is TGTGCCAGCAGCTTAACCAGGGGGACCTACAATGAGCAGTTCTTC. This encodes CASSLTRGTYNEQFF.

The rearrangement links TRBV10-3 to TRBJ1-6; 7 positions agree with TRBD1. The CDR3 length is 15 residues. Per the germline V gene, CDR1 is ENHRY and CDR2 is SYGVKD. The junction had 8 bases not matched to a gene; V was cut back by 4 bases and J by 8 bases. The CDR3 region is CAISANRGGDSPLHF. CDR3 bases: TGTGCCATCAGTGCTAACAGGGGAGGCGATTCACCCCTCCACTTT.

This chain links TRBV10-3 with TRBJ2-7; TRBD2 matches 10 bases. The germline V gene encodes CDR1 ENHRY and CDR2 SYGVKD. This CDR3 comprises 19 residues. V was clipped by 3 bases and J by 0 bases; unmatched bases: 14. In DNA form, the CDR3 reads TGTGCCATCAGTGATCCCCCTAGCGGGAGAATCGCCCCCTCCTACGAGCAGTACTTC. Translating gives CAISDPPSGRIAPSYEQYF.

This clone appeared once. This rearrangement joins TRBV25-1 to TRBJ2-1, with D possibly being TRBD1 (6 bases). V shed 3 bases and J shed 2 bases, with 11 bases lying between them. Looked up from germline, CDR1 is MGHDK and CDR2 is SYGVNS. There are 15 residues in the CDR3. The CDR3 region is CASSDGNRAYNEQFF. The CDR3 DNA follows: TGTGCCAGCAGTGATGGGAACAGGGCCTACAATGAGCAGTTCTTC.

This clone was detected a few times. The chain has TRBV5-6 and TRBJ1-6, with 9 bases aligning to TRBD1. Germline V gene lookup returns CDR1 SGHDT and CDR2 YYEEEE. The V and J ends lost 1 base and 6 bases, in that order; junction bases with no gene match: 2. The CDR3 totals 15 residues. CDR3 residues: CASSLKQGANSPLHF. As DNA, the CDR3 is TGTGCCAGCAGCTTGAAACAGGGGGCTAATTCACCCCTCCACTTT.

This clone was observed once. This sequence joins TRBV11-2 and TRBJ2-7, with 8 positions matching TRBD1. Germline CDR1 is SGHAT and CDR2 is FQNNGV. The J segment lost 2 bases and the V segment lost 6 bases, leaving 3 bases of the junction unmatched. This CDR3 contains 13 residues. The CDR3 here is CASRKTGAYEQYF. The CDR3 coding sequence is TGTGCCAGCAGGAAGACAGGGGCCTACGAGCAGTACTTC.

The V gene is TRBV2, the J gene TRBJ1-4; D might be TRBD1 (6 bases). CDR3 length: 13 residues. The V and J ends lost 10 bases and 4 bases respectively, with 13 bases between them. Germline V gene sequence: CDR1 SNHLY, CDR2 FYNNEI. For the CDR3, the DNA is TGTGCCACCACCAGGGGTATTAATGAAAAACTGTTTTTT. It is translated as CATTRGINEKLFF.

The chain is built from TRBV7-8 and TRBJ1-5, with D perhaps matching TRBD1 (5 bases). Trimming removed 2 bases at V and 6 bases at J, with 14 bases between. Germline V gene lookup returns CDR1 SGHVS and CDR2 FQNEAQ. This CDR3 spans 15 amino acids. In DNA form, the CDR3 reads TGTGCCAGCAGCTTAAGGTCGGGGGAGGGTCAGCCCCAGCATTTT. Its translation is CASSLRSGEGQPQHF.

This chain uses TRBV5-5 with TRBJ2-1; 12 bases agree with TRBD2. The CDR3 totals 15 residues. The junction had 3 bases not matched to a gene; V was cut back by 2 bases and J by 6 bases. Per germline, CDR1 SGHKS and CDR2 YYEKEE (reference sequence). This CDR3 reads CASSFLAGGTNEQFF. The CDR3 DNA sequence: TGTGCCAGCAGCTTCCTAGCGGGAGGGACCAATGAGCAGTTCTTC.

The chain employs TRBV28 and TRBJ2-3; maybe TRBD2 (6 bases). The CDR3 has 12 residues. The germline CDR1 and CDR2 sequences are MDHEN and SYDVKM. V was shortened by 10 bases and J by 6 bases, with 14 bases between the two germline ends. CDR3 in amino acids: CATQGGADTQYF. The CDR3 coding sequence is TGTGCCACCCAGGGCGGGGCCGATACGCAGTATTTT.

The chain joins TRBV12-2 to TRBJ2-3; the DNA was not compared with TRBD2, the D call given in the table. TRBV12-2 is a pseudogene segment. The length of the CDR3 is 15 residues. The CDR3 coding sequence is TGTGCAAGTCGCTGGAGGGGGGGCTTCACAGATACGCAGTATTTT. Amino acids: CASRWRGGFTDTQYF.

The chain joins TRBV12-3 or TRBV12-4 to TRBJ1-5; D is unclear. The V end lost 5 bases, the J end lost 7 bases, and 9 bases lay between the germline ends. This CDR3 is built from 12 residues. Here the CDR3 DNA reads TGTGCCAGCAGTATACACCCCCAGCCCCAGCATTTT. Translation: CASSIHPQPQHF.

This clone was observed once. The V gene is TRBV2, the J gene TRBJ1-5, with TRBD1 matching over 7 bases. CDR3 length: 14 residues. Germline V CDR1 and CDR2: SNHLY, FYNNEI. Trimming took 9 bases from V and 4 from J; bases not matched to a gene: 9. CDR3 DNA sequence: TGTGCCAGTAATGTGAGGGGGCAGAATCAGCCCCAGCATTTT. Encoded protein: CASNVRGQNQPQHF.

This chain connects TRBV7-8 to TRBJ2-7; tentative D call: TRBD1 (5 bases). With 7 bases removed from V and 2 bases from J, the gap between germline ends came to 12 bases. Germline CDR1 and CDR2: SGHVS and FQNEAQ. The CDR3 totals 13 residues. The CDR3 protein is CASNVQGAYEQYF. CDR3 DNA sequence: TGTGCCAGCAACGTGCAGGGCGCCTACGAGCAGTACTTC.

The gene calls are TRBV11-1 and TRBJ1-3, with D unclear. This CDR3 is built from 14 residues. Trimming took 5 bases from V and 4 from J, leaving 12 bases between them. Per the germline V gene, CDR1 is SGHAT and CDR2 is FQDESV (reference sequence). DNA of the CDR3: TGTGCCAGCAGCACCCTAAGGAGGGGAAACACCATATATTTT. This codes for CASSTLRRGNTIYF.

V and J are TRBV11-2 and TRBJ2-3; weak D call: TRBD2 (5 bases). The CDR3 is 14 amino acids. V was clipped by 5 bases and J by 5 bases, with 14 bases between them. CDR1 and CDR2 (germline): SGHAT, FQNNGV. The CDR3 bases are TGTGCCAGCAGCCTTAGAGGTGGGAGAGATACGCAGTATTTT. Amino acids: CASSLRGGRDTQYF.

About this clone: Being one base from a much bigger clone, this may be a read error. V usage is TRBV3-1 (or the pseudogene TRBV3-2) and J usage is TRBJ1-2; 7 positions match TRBD1. J gave up 5 bases and V 1 base, and 1 base lay outside the gene matches. Germline lookup yields CDR1 LGHDT and CDR2 YNNKEL (reference sequence). The CDR3 is made up of 13 amino acids. The CDR3 coding sequence is TGTGCCAGCAGCCAAGCCAGGGGGTATGGCTACACCTTC. Its translation is CASSQARGYGYTF.

This chain uses TRBV29-1 with TRBJ2-7, with 8 bases lining up with TRBD2. With V trimmed by 7 bases and J by 6 bases, 11 bases remained unmatched. Germline CDR1 is SQVTM and CDR2 is ANQGSEA. CDR3 length equals 13 residues. The CDR3 bases are TGCAGCGCCTATAGCGGGACGAACCGCGAGCAGTACTTC. The encoded protein is CSAYSGTNREQYF.

The rearrangement uses TRBV6-1 and TRBJ1-6; D perhaps matches TRBD1 (6 bases). The germline CDR1 and CDR2 sequences are MNHNS and SASEGT. There are 17 residues in the CDR3. Trimming removed 4 bases from V and 0 bases from J, with 13 bases in between. The DNA for the CDR3 is TGTGCCAGCAGTGTTACGGGACAAAGCTCCTATAATTCACCCCTCCACTTT. It specifies CASSVTGQSSYNSPLHF.

V and J are TRBV3-1 (or the pseudogene TRBV3-2) and TRBJ2-1; 7 positions agree with TRBD2. Germline values: CDR1 LGHDT, CDR2 YNNKEL (reference sequence). The CDR3 totals 13 residues. Trimming at V came to 1 base and at J to 10 bases, leaving 4 bases not matched to a gene. CDR3 coding DNA: TGTGCCAGCAGCCAAGCTCGAGCGGGAGAGCAGTTCTTC. Translation gives CASSQARAGEQFF.